A single sample gave rise to the 27 T cell receptor beta chains below, sequenced in a study of blood T cell repertoires in COVID-19. Sequencing used immunoSEQ multiplex PCR; TCRdb keeps in-frame clones, though not all of them. The sample has some 57,000 clones; roughly 87% are singletons. The specimen was peripheral blood. The receptors originated from a man between 60 and 75 years old with acute or convalescent COVID-19.

This clone was detected once. This chain joins TRBV5-1 and TRBJ1-1, with D perhaps TRBD1 (5 bases). Per the germline V gene, CDR1 is SGHRS and CDR2 is YFSETQ. Trimming stripped 5 bases from V and 0 bases from J, with 11 bases between. The CDR3 is 14 amino acids. The CDR3 DNA follows: TGCGCCAGCAGAATGACAGACATGAACACTGAAGCTTTCTTT. This sequence encodes CASRMTDMNTEAFF.

The rearrangement joins TRBV5-1 to TRBJ1-1; tentatively, D is TRBD1 (5 bases). CDR1 SGHRS and CDR2 YFSETQ come from the germline V gene. Between the trimmed V and J ends, which lost 2 bases and 0 bases, there was a span of 14 bases. The CDR3 is 16 residues long. In DNA form, the CDR3 reads TGCGCCAGCAGCTTATTACAGGCTCGCATGAACACTGAAGCTTTCTTT. Amino acid sequence: CASSLLQARMNTEAFF.

The chain recombines TRBV2 with TRBJ2-7; tentative D call: TRBD1 (6 bases). Germline assignment: CDR1 SNHLY and CDR2 FYNNEI. Trimming stripped 6 bases from V and 3 bases from J, with 18 bases between. This CDR3 comprises 15 residues. In nucleotides, the CDR3 is TGTGCCAGCAGGAAACGACAGGCTTCTAGCTACGAGCAGTACTTC. Translation gives CASRKRQASSYEQYF.

DNA for the CDR3: TGTGCCTGGATCCGACTCCCACTAGCGGGGGAGAGCTCCTACAATGAGCAGTTCTTC. Residues: CAWIRLPLAGESSYNEQFF. The chain couples TRBV30 to TRBJ2-1; 11 bases fit TRBD2. This CDR3 has 19 amino acids. J lost 0 bases, V lost 4 bases, and 14 bases had no gene match. CDR1 is GTSNPN and CDR2 is SVGIG in the germline V gene (reference sequence).

In nucleotides, the CDR3 is TGTGCCAGCAGCTTACGGGAGGGCCAAGAGACCCAGTACTTC. Translating it yields CASSLREGQETQYF. The V gene is TRBV13, the J gene TRBJ2-5, with 8 bases aligning to TRBD2. Germline CDR1 PRHDT, CDR2 FYEKMQ (reference sequence). CDR3 length: 14 residues. The V segment lost 2 bases and the J segment 1 base; nucleotides outside the gene matches: 0.

The sample holds one count of this clone. The rearrangement joins TRBV19 to TRBJ1-3, with 9 bases identical to TRBD1. Trimming cost V 5 bases and J 4 bases; bases outside gene matches: 6. The germline V gene has CDR1 LNHDA and CDR2 SQIVND (reference sequence). This CDR3 comprises 15 residues. CDR3 sequence (DNA): TGTGCCAGTAGTCCTCGGACAGGGGACGGAAACACCATATATTTT. This codes for CASSPRTGDGNTIYF.

The rearrangement uses TRBV12-3 or TRBV12-4 and TRBJ2-7; D unresolved. V was pared by 1 base and J by 5 bases, with 9 bases between. CDR3 length equals 13 residues. The CDR3 region is CASSLGRPNEQYF. In DNA form, the CDR3 reads TGTGCCAGCAGTTTAGGGCGGCCAAACGAGCAGTACTTC.

The rearrangement joins TRBV5-1 to TRBJ2-1, with 9 bases that match TRBD2. The CDR3 contains 14 residues. V lost 0 bases to trimming and J lost 8 bases; unmatched junction nucleotides: 3. Germline assignment: CDR1 SGHRS and CDR2 YFSETQ. CDR3 protein: CASSLGGGAYEQFF. CDR3 sequence (DNA): TGCGCCAGCAGCTTGGGCGGGGGGGCATATGAGCAGTTCTTC.

CDR3 in DNA: TGTGCCAGCAGTCCGGACAGGGTCCGGAATGGCTACACCTTC. This sequence encodes CASSPDRVRNGYTF. The rearrangement uses TRBV27 and TRBJ1-2, with TRBD1 identical over 8 bases. CDR3 size: 14 residues. Trimming removed 5 bases from V and 6 bases from J; junction bases left unmatched: 8. Germline lookup yields CDR1 MNHEY and CDR2 SMNVEV (reference sequence).

This clone was seen only a few times. The chain carries TRBV10-3 and TRBJ1-1; D is possibly TRBD1 (5 bases). The CDR3 is made up of 13 amino acids. V lost 7 bases to trimming and J lost 4 bases, with 13 bases between them. Per germline, CDR1 ENHRY and CDR2 SYGVKD. The CDR3 DNA follows: TGTGCCATCAACCCTACGGGGGGCACTGAAGCTTTCTTT. It specifies CAINPTGGTEAFF.

V gene TRBV5-1 combines with J gene TRBJ2-4; the match to TRBD1 covers 7 bases. This CDR3 is built from 13 residues. Germline V lookup: CDR1 SGHRS, CDR2 YFSETQ. Trimming took 2 bases from V and 11 from J; bases not matched to a gene: 7. This chain's CDR3 is CASSFGQASFQYF. CDR3 sequence (DNA): TGCGCCAGCAGCTTCGGACAGGCGTCGTTTCAGTACTTC.

The chain joins TRBV19 to TRBJ2-7, with D hard to call. This CDR3 region has 15 residues. Per the germline V gene, CDR1 is LNHDA and CDR2 is SQIVND (reference sequence). The V and J ends lost 6 bases and 4 bases respectively, with 19 bases between them. The CDR3 is CASSDTTMTGYEQYF. CDR3 nucleotides: TGTGCCAGTAGCGATACGACCATGACGGGTTACGAGCAGTACTTC.

The rearrangement joins TRBV24-1 to TRBJ2-3; the D gene is possibly TRBD1 (6 bases). CDR1 and CDR2 (germline): KGHDR, SFDVKD. This CDR3 is 15 amino acids long. Trimming took off 7 bases at V and 2 bases at J, with 15 bases between the two ends. The CDR3 protein is CATSQTGLTTDTQYF. DNA for the CDR3: TGTGCCACCAGCCAGACAGGATTGACCACAGATACGCAGTATTTT.

The chain couples TRBV2 to TRBJ2-5; possibly TRBD2 for D (5 bases). The CDR3 contains 13 residues. Germline CDR1 SNHLY, CDR2 FYNNEI. Trimming shortened V by 7 bases and J by 0 bases, and 9 bases separated the two germline ends. In DNA, the CDR3 is TGTGCCAGCACGGGGAAGAACCAAGAGACCCAGTACTTC. Residues: CASTGKNQETQYF.

The chain couples TRBV6-5 to TRBJ2-7, with 9 bases fitting TRBD1. Germline V gene sequence: CDR1 MNHEY, CDR2 SVGAGI. The V gene end was trimmed by 5 bases and the J gene end by 3 bases; junction bases not matched to a gene: 8. CDR3 length: 15 residues. In DNA form, the CDR3 reads TGTGCCAGCAGTCCACCCGGGACAGGGAACTACGAGCAGTACTTC. Protein product: CASSPPGTGNYEQYF.

J is TRBJ2-7 and V is TRBV2; 7 nucleotides align to TRBD1. With 8 bases clipped from V and 4 bases from J, the junction kept 14 bases outside the gene matches. In germline, CDR1 is SNHLY, CDR2 FYNNEI. The CDR3 is made up of 15 amino acids. The CDR3 reads CASRQGGQPIYEQYF. CDR3 coding DNA: TGTGCCAGCCGCCAAGGGGGCCAGCCGATATACGAGCAGTACTTC. The entire variable domain, with the rest obtained from reference TRBV2 and TRBJ2-7, is as follows: EPEVTQTPSHQVTQMGQEVILRCVPISNHLYFYWYRQILGQKVEFLVSFYNNEISEKSEIFDDQFSVERPDGSNFTLKIRSTKLEDSAMYFCASRQGGQPIYEQYFGPGTRLTVT.

The chain links TRBV4-2 to TRBJ2-3; TRBD2 aligns across 13 bases. The CDR3 runs to 16 residues. Trimming at V came to 4 bases and at J to 1 base, leaving 2 bases not matched to a gene. In germline, CDR1 is LGHNA, CDR2 YNFKEQ. The CDR3 DNA is TGTGCCAGCAGCCTAGGACTAGCGGGGGGCACAGATACGCAGTATTTT. This encodes CASSLGLAGGTDTQYF.

The V gene is TRBV5-1, the J gene TRBJ1-6; no reliable D call. The V end lost 5 bases, the J end lost 7 bases, and 7 bases lay between the germline ends. The germline V gene has CDR1 SGHRS and CDR2 YFSETQ. The CDR3 sequence is 12 residues long. The CDR3 spells CASRQENSPLHF. The CDR3 DNA follows: TGCGCCAGCAGGCAGGAAAATTCACCCCTCCACTTT.

V gene TRBV5-1 combines with J gene TRBJ1-4, with 7 bases fitting TRBD1. This CDR3 contains 16 residues. Trimming took 4 bases from V and 0 from J; bases not matched to a gene: 6. CDR1 and CDR2 from the germline V gene are SGHRS and YFSETQ. CDR3 sequence (DNA): TGCGCCAGCAGCAAGGGACAGAAGACAACTAATGAAAAACTGTTTTTT. Its translation is CASSKGQKTTNEKLFF.

Here the CDR3 reads CASIQLSSSTDTQYF. The CDR3 DNA reads TGTGCCAGCATTCAACTCTCTTCTAGCACAGATACGCAGTATTTT. The gene calls are TRBV11-2 and TRBJ2-3; D call uncertain. Trimming took off 7 bases at V and 0 bases at J, with 14 bases between the two ends. This CDR3 spans 15 amino acids. CDR1 is SGHAT, CDR2 FQNNGV, per germline.

The chain employs TRBV6-6 and TRBJ2-7; D perhaps matches TRBD1 (5 bases). Germline V gene lookup returns CDR1 MNHNY and CDR2 SVGAGI (reference sequence). The CDR3 has 13 residues. Trimming pared 5 bases from V and 3 bases from J, leaving 11 bases between. DNA of the CDR3: TGTGCCAGCAGTGAGCTCAGGGACTACGAGCAGTACTTC. Translating it yields CASSELRDYEQYF.

The gene calls are TRBV15 and TRBJ2-7, with D maybe TRBD2 (6 bases). The CDR3 is 15 residues long. The V and J ends lost 1 base and 0 bases respectively, with 10 bases between them. CDR1 and CDR2 from the germline V gene are LNHNV and YYDKDF (reference sequence). CDR3 bases: TGTGCCACCAGCAGAGCCGGGGGAGGCTCCTACGAGCAGTACTTC. Its translation is CATSRAGGGSYEQYF.

The CDR3 sequence is CASSLDGTGITGELFF. The CDR3 nucleotides read TGCGCCAGCAGCTTGGACGGGACAGGGATCACCGGGGAGCTGTTTTTT. The V call is TRBV5-1, the J call TRBJ2-2, with 9 bases aligning to TRBD1. The length of the CDR3 is 16 residues. Germline CDR1 SGHRS, CDR2 YFSETQ. V shed 0 bases, J shed 4 bases, and the junction held 4 bases outside the gene matches. The full variable domain, its missing parts supplied by reference TRBV5-1 and TRBJ2-2, is KAGVTQTPRYLIKTRGQQVTLSCSPISGHRSVSWYQQTPGQGLQFLFEYFSETQRNKGNFPGRFSGRQFSNSRSEMNVSTLELGDSALYLCASSLDGTGITGELFFGEGSRLTVL.

CDR3 in DNA: TGTGCCAGCAGCGTCGGCGGGCAGATGAACACTGAAGCTTTCTTT. Encoded protein: CASSVGGQMNTEAFF. The chain carries TRBV9 and TRBJ1-1, with D uncertain. Trimming removed 2 bases from V and 0 bases from J, with 11 bases in between. This CDR3 spans 15 amino acids. Germline V CDR1 and CDR2: SGDLS, YYNGEE.

The chain has TRBV10-2 and TRBJ1-1; a weak D match, TRBD1 (6 bases). The CDR3 length is 12 residues. Trimming shortened V by 7 bases and J by 7 bases, and 13 bases separated the two germline ends. The germline CDR1 and CDR2 sequences are WSHSY and SAAADI. CDR3 sequence: CASIMGAGEAFF. The CDR3 DNA follows: TGCGCCAGCATCATGGGGGCAGGTGAAGCTTTCTTT.

V is TRBV5-6 and J is TRBJ2-6, with a tentative D call TRBD2 (5 bases). CDR3 length equals 17 residues. Trimming removed 4 bases from V and 2 bases from J, with 16 bases in between. Germline assignment: CDR1 SGHDT and CDR2 YYEEEE. CDR3 nucleotides: TGTGCCAGCAGCCTACTAGTTGCCCGGGCTGGGGCCAACGTCCTGACTTTC. It translates to CASSLLVARAGANVLTF.

The sample holds one count of this clone. The chain links TRBV7-2 to TRBJ2-5; tentative D call: TRBD2 (6 bases). CDR3 length: 17 amino acids. Germline V gene sequence: CDR1 SGHTA, CDR2 FQGNSA. V gave up 2 bases and J gave up 4 bases, with 20 bases separating them. CDR3 in DNA: TGTGCCAGCAGCTTACCCAGACTAGGCCCCTTTGGAGAGACCCAGTACTTC. Translating it yields CASSLPRLGPFGETQYF.